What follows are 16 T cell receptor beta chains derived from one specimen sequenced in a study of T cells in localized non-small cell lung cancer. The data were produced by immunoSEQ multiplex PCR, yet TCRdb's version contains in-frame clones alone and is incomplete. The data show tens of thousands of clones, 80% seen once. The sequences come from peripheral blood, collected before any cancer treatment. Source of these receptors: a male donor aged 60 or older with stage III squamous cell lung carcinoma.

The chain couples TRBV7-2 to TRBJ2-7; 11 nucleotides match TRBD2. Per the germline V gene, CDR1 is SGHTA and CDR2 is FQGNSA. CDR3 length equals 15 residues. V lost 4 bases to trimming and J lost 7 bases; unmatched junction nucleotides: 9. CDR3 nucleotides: TGTGCCAGCAGCTCGGTAGCGGGAGGGCCGGGGGAGCAGTACTTC. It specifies CASSSVAGGPGEQYF.

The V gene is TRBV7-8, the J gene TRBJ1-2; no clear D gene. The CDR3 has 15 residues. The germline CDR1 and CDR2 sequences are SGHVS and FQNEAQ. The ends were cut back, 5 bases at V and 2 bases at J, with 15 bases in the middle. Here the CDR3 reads CASSPRGGMNYGYTF. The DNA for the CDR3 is TGTGCCAGCAGCCCCCGGGGAGGTATGAACTATGGCTACACCTTC.

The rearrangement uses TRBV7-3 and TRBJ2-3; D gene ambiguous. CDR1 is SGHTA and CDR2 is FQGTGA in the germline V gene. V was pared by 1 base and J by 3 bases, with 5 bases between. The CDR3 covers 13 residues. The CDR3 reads CASSLIRTDTQYF. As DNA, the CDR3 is TGTGCCAGCAGCTTAATAAGGACAGATACGCAGTATTTT.

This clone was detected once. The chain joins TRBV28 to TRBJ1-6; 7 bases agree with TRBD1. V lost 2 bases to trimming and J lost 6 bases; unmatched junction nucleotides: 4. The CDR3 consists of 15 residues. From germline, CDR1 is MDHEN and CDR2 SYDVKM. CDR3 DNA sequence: TGTGCCAGCAGTTTAACCGGGACAGCTAATTCACCCCTCCACTTT. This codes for CASSLTGTANSPLHF. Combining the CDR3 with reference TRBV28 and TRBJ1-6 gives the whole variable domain DVKVTQSSRYLVKRTGEKVFLECVQDMDHENMFWYRQDPGLGLRLIYFSYDVKMKEKGDIPEGYSVSREKKERFSLILESASTNQTSMYLCASSLTGTANSPLHFGNGTRLTVT.

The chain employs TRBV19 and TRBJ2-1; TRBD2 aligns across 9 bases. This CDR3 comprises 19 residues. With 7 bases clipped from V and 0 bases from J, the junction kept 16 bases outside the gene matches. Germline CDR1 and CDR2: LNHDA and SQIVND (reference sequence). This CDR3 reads CASTPRSGSYRSSYNEQFF. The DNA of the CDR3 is TGTGCCAGTACTCCCCGTAGCGGGAGCTATCGTAGCTCCTACAATGAGCAGTTCTTC.

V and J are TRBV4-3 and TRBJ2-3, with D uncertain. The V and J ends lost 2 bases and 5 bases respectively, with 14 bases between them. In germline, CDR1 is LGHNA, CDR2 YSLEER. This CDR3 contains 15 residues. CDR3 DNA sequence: TGCGCCAGCAGCCAAAGGGCCCTCTCCCGAGATACGCAGTATTTT. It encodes CASSQRALSRDTQYF.

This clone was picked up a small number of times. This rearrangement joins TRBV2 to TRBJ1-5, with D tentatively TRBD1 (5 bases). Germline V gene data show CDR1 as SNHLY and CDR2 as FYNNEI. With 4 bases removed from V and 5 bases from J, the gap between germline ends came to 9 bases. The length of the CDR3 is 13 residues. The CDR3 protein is CASSVSGDQPQHF. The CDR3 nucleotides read TGTGCCAGCAGTGTCTCGGGGGATCAGCCCCAGCATTTT.

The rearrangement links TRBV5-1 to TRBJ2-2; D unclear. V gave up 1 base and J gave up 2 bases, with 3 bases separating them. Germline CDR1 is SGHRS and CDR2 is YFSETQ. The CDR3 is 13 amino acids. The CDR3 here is CASSLKNTGELFF. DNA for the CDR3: TGCGCCAGCAGCTTGAAAAACACCGGGGAGCTGTTTTTT.

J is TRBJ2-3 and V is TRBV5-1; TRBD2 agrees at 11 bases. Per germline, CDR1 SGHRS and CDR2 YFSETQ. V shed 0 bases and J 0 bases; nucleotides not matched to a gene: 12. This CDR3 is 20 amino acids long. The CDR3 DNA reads TGCGCCAGCAGCTTGGGCCTAGCGGGAGGTCATATCCTTAGCACAGATACGCAGTATTTT. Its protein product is CASSLGLAGGHILSTDTQYF.

CDR3 region: CASSGSSGGNTGELFF. CDR3 coding DNA: TGTGCCAGCAGTGGGAGTAGCGGGGGGAACACCGGGGAGCTGTTTTTT. The chain has TRBV6-6 and TRBJ2-2; 9 bases are a match to TRBD2. The CDR3 is 16 residues long. The trim removed 5 bases at V and 1 base at J, leaving 5 bases unmatched. Germline V gene lookup returns CDR1 MNHNY and CDR2 SVGAGI (reference sequence).

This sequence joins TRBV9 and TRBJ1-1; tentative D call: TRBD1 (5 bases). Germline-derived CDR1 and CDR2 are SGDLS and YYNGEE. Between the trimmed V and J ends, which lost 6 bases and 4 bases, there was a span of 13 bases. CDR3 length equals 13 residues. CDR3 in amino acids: CASNIQGSTEAFF. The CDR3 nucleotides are TGTGCCAGCAATATTCAGGGAAGCACTGAAGCTTTCTTT.

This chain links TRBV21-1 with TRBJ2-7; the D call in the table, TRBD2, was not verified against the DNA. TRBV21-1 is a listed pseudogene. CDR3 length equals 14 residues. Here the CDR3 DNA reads TGTGCCAGCAGCCCAAGTGGGACTAGCTTCGAGCAGTACTTC. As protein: CASSPSGTSFEQYF.

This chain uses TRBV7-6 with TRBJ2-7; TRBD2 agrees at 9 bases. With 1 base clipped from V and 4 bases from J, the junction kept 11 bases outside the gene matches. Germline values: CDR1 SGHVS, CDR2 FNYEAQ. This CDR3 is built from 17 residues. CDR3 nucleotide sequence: TGTGCCAGCAGCTTAGGCGGAGTGAGCGGGGGGAGGTACGAGCAGTACTTC. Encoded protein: CASSLGGVSGGRYEQYF.

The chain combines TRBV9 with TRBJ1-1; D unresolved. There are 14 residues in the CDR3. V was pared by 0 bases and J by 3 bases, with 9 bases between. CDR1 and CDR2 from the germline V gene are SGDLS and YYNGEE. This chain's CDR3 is CASSVEVRYTEAFF. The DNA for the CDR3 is TGTGCCAGCAGCGTAGAGGTGCGGTACACTGAAGCTTTCTTT.

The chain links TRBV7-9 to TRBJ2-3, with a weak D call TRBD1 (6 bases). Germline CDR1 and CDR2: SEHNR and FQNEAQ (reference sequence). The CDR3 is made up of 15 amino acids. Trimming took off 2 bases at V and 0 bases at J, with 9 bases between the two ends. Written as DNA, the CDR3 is TGTGCCAGCAGCTTATGGCAGGGGAGCACAGATACGCAGTATTTT. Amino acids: CASSLWQGSTDTQYF.

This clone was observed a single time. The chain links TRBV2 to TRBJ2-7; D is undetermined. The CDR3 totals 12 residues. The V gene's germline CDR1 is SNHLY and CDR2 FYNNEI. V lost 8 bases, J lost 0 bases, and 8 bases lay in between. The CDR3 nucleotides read TGTGCCAGCGGTATCAGCTCCTACGAGCAGTACTTC. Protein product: CASGISSYEQYF.